What follows describes a single T cell receptor (beta chain). The CDR3 loop spans 17 amino acids. Germline CDR1 reads MNHNS; CDR2 reads SASEGT. V was clipped by 2 bases and J by 0 bases; unmatched bases: 5. This PCR relied on a set of 60 Vbeta primers and 13 Jbeta primers. The method was immunoSEQ multiplex PCR; TCRdb's version includes in-frame clones alone and lacks a portion of them. The sample has 65,000 to 95,000 clones. This sample is part of a study of cytomegalovirus exposure and HLA in healthy donors. The TCR originated in a female donor in good health and CMV-seropositive. V gene TRBV6-1 combines with J gene TRBJ2-3, with 10 nucleotides matching TRBD2. Sequenced input: PBMCs. The CDR3 loop reads CASSETAGGTSTDTQYF. For the CDR3, the DNA is TGTGCCAGCAGTGAAACAGCGGGGGGGACGAGCACAGATACGCAGTATTTT.